This TCR beta chain was found in a study of T cell changes during pregnancy in multiple sclerosis. The germline CDR1 and CDR2 sequences are LNHNV and YYDKDF (reference sequence). The V gene end was trimmed by 5 bases and the J gene end by 0 bases; junction bases not matched to a gene: 6. There are 15 residues in the CDR3. Sequencing used immunoSEQ multiplex PCR; TCRdb keeps in-frame clones, though not all of them. Of 60,000 to 75,000 clones listed, roughly 90% are singletons. The gene calls are TRBV15 and TRBJ2-7, with TRBD1 identical over 8 bases. Sequencing used peripheral blood, obtained in the third trimester of pregnancy. The TCR originated in a female donor with multiple sclerosis, enrolled in a pregnancy study. The CDR3 reads CATSGQGPHSYEQYF. CDR3 coding DNA: TGTGCCACCAGCGGACAGGGCCCTCACTCCTACGAGCAGTACTTC.